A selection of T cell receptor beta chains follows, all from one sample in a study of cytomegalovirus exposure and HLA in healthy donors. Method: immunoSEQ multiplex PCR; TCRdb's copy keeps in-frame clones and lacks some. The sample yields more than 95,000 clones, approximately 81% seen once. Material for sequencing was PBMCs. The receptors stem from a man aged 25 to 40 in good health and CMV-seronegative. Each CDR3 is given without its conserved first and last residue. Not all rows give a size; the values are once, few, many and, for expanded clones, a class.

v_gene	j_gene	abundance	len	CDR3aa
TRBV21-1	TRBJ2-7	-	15	ASSKGDPGGPLYEQY
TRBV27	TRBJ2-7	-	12	ASSLMYPAYEQY
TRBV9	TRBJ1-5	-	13	ASSPGTGLNQPQH
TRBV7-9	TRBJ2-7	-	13	ASSFAGTGLNEQY
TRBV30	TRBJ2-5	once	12	AWSVRGGQETQY
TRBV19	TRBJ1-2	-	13	ASEDRGALFYGYT
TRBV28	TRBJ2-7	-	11	ASRPPGGRVAY
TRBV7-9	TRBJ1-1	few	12	ASSLLRSNTEAF
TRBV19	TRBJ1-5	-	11	ASSMRGDQPQH
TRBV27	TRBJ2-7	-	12	ASSFGQGRNEQY
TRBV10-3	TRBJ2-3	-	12	AINSGRSTDTQY
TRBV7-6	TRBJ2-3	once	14	ASSRETPLITDTQY
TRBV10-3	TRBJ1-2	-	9	AISEAYGYT
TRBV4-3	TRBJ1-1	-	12	ASSQWQENTEAF
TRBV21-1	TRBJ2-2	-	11	ARKTGNTGELF
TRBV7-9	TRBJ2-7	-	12	ASSLLADPSEQY
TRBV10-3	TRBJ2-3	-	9	AIRAGDTQY
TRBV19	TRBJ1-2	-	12	ASSKGQGSYGYT
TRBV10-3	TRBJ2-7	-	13	AISGAGTGVYEQY
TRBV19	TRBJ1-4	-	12	ASSPTSTNEKLF
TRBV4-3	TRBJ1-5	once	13	ASSQLYSSNQPQH
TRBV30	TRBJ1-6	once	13	AWSFGSSYNSPLH
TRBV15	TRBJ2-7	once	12	ATNRRLAGDEQY
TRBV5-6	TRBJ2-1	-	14	ASSLPSGGKGNEQF
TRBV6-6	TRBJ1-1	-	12	ATVRGGLGAEAF
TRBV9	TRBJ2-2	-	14	ASSDWTSGATGELF
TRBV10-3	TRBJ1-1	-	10	AISGTENEAF
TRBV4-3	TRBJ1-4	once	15	ASSLNRQGQANEKLF
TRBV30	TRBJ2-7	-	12	AWRGKRIYDEQY
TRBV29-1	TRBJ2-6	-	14	SVDSRGLSGANVLT
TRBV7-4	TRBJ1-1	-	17	ASSLRKNRGRIMNTEAF
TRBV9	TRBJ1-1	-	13	ASSPTGTANTEAF
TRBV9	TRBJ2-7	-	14	ASSVEGGRGLYEQY
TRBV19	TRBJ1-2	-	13	ASSTKQGPDYGYT
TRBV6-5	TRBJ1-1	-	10	ASSIDRIRAF
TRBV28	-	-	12	ASRLLAGVYEQY
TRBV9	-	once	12	ASSVGGESYEQY
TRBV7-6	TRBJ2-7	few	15	ASSAGSLASLGNEQY
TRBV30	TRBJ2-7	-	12	AWSVPGGPFEQY
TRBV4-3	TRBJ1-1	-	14	ASSPVRTVDGSEAF
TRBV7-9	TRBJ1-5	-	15	ASSSGGGGGSNQPQH
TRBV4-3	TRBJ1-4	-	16	ASSQARSGGLLGEKLF
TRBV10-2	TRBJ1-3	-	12	ATSLGGSGNTIY
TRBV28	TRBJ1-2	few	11	ASSRGGHYGYT
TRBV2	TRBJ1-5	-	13	ASSELGGGNQPQH
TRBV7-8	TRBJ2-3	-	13	ASSYDTTGVDTQY
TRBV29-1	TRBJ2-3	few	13	SVEERGGGSDTQY
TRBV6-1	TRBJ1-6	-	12	ASSEQGVNSPLH
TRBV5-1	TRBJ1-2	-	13	ASSGGTGGVYGYT
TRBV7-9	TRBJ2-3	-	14	ASSPRGVTSTDTQY